These 26 T cell receptor beta chains share one sample of origin, sequenced in a study of radiotherapy plus CTLA-4 blockade in lung cancer. Profiling relied on immunoSEQ multiplex PCR, and the TCRdb table lists in-frame clones only, not all of them. The data show 95,000 to 150,000 clones, about 87% seen once. Sequenced material: peripheral blood, taken from a patient treated with radiotherapy plus ipilimumab. These TCRs come from a human donor with non-small cell lung cancer that progressed on radiotherapy plus ipilimumab.

This clone was recorded only once. The chain carries TRBV20-1 and TRBJ2-7, with D uncertain. Germline V gene data show CDR1 as DFQATT and CDR2 as SNEGSKA (reference sequence). V lost 6 bases and J 3 bases, leaving 9 bases between the germline ends. The CDR3 length is 11 residues. This CDR3 reads CSAQRSYEQYF. CDR3 bases: TGCAGTGCCCAGAGGAGCTACGAGCAGTACTTC.

The chain has TRBV6-1 and TRBJ2-1; D perhaps matches TRBD2 (7 bases). The V gene lost 5 bases and the J gene lost 9 bases, with 17 bases spanning the gap. Germline V gives CDR1 MNHNS, CDR2 SASEGT. The CDR3 contains 14 residues. The CDR3 DNA follows: TGTGCCAGCAGTAGGGGGAGGGCCACGGGTGAGCAGTTCTTC. Its protein product is CASSRGRATGEQFF.

The CDR3 reads CASSLSPAGPYEQYF. The CDR3 nucleotides read TGTGCCAGCAGCTTATCCCCAGCGGGTCCCTACGAGCAGTACTTC. The chain couples TRBV7-3 to TRBJ2-7; maybe TRBD2 (6 bases). The length of the CDR3 is 15 residues. The V and J ends lost 2 bases and 2 bases respectively, with 13 bases between them. Germline CDR1 is SGHTA and CDR2 is FQGTGA.

V and J are TRBV11-3 and TRBJ2-1; 8 positions agree with TRBD1. The CDR3 extends over 15 amino acids. CDR1 is SGHNT and CDR2 is YENEEA in the germline V gene. V trimming: 6 bases; J trimming: 4 bases; junction bases outside the gene matches: 8. CDR3 amino acids: CASRGRTGRYNEQFF. The CDR3 DNA sequence: TGTGCCAGCAGGGGAAGGACAGGGCGGTACAATGAGCAGTTCTTC.

This clone was picked up one time. This chain joins TRBV10-3 and TRBJ2-5, with 12 positions matching TRBD1. Germline CDR1 and CDR2: ENHRY and SYGVKD. The CDR3 length is 17 residues. The V segment lost 4 bases and the J segment 4 bases; nucleotides outside the gene matches: 10. For the CDR3, the DNA is TGTGCCATCAGTGGTGGGACAGGGGGCGAATTGGGAGAGACCCAGTACTTC. This sequence encodes CAISGGTGGELGETQYF.

The chain has TRBV4-1 and TRBJ1-2; 8 bases match TRBD1. The trim removed 3 bases at V and 3 bases at J, leaving 3 bases unmatched. This CDR3 is 14 amino acids long. The V gene's germline CDR1 is MGHRA and CDR2 YSYEKL. The CDR3 nucleotides are TGCGCCAGCAGCCAGGAGACAGGGGACTATGGCTACACCTTC. Its translation is CASSQETGDYGYTF.

This chain links TRBV18 with TRBJ2-3; 7 nucleotides line up with TRBD2. CDR1 KGHSH and CDR2 LQKENI come from the germline V gene. This CDR3 is 15 amino acids long. V lost 6 bases and J lost 2; bases outside the gene matches: 8. The CDR3 region is CASSPYSGPTDTQYF. As DNA, the CDR3 is TGTGCCAGCTCCCCTTATAGCGGGCCCACAGATACGCAGTATTTT.

The J gene is TRBJ1-4, the V gene TRBV2, with a tentative D call TRBD1 (6 bases). Germline values: CDR1 SNHLY, CDR2 FYNNEI. V was clipped by 4 bases and J by 11 bases, with 11 bases between them. This CDR3 has 12 amino acids. The CDR3 here is CASSVKQGKLFF. The CDR3 nucleotides read TGTGCCAGCAGTGTTAAACAGGGTAAACTGTTTTTT.

This clone turned up a few times. CDR3 in DNA: TGTGCCAGTGCCCCCCTCCTTTCCTCTGGAAACACCATATATTTT. It yields the protein CASAPLLSSGNTIYF. This chain links TRBV6-1 with TRBJ1-3; D is ambiguous. From germline, CDR1 is MNHNS and CDR2 SASEGT. The V end was cut by 9 bases, the J end by 0 bases, with 15 bases between. The CDR3 is made up of 15 amino acids.

V gene TRBV7-9 combines with J gene TRBJ2-7, with D tentatively TRBD1 (6 bases). Trimming took 5 bases from V and 2 from J, leaving 10 bases between them. The CDR3 is made up of 13 amino acids. The germline V gene has CDR1 SEHNR and CDR2 FQNEAQ (reference sequence). The CDR3: CASSPGQTYEQYF. The CDR3 DNA reads as TGTGCCAGCAGCCCAGGACAGACCTACGAGCAGTACTTC.

V is TRBV2 and J is TRBJ1-1, with 11 bases lining up with TRBD1. Trimming at V came to 6 bases and at J to 6 bases, leaving 3 bases not matched to a gene. CDR1 is SNHLY and CDR2 is FYNNEI in the germline V gene. This CDR3 has 13 amino acids. The CDR3 DNA follows: TGTGCCAGCAGATGGACAGGGGGCTCTGAAGCTTTCTTT. It specifies CASRWTGGSEAFF.

The rearrangement joins TRBV5-4 to TRBJ1-1; the D is unclear. The CDR3 consists of 15 residues. V was shortened by 4 bases and J by 1 base, with 14 bases between the two germline ends. CDR1 SGHNT and CDR2 YYREEE come from the germline V gene (reference sequence). The CDR3 DNA sequence: TGTGCCAGCAGCGTAGAAAGGAGAGGGAACACTGAAGCTTTCTTT. Translation: CASSVERRGNTEAFF. The entire variable domain, with the rest obtained from reference TRBV5-4 and TRBJ1-1, is as follows: ETGVTQSPTHLIKTRGQQVTLRCSSQSGHNTVSWYQQALGQGPQFIFQYYREEENGRGNFPPRFSGLQFPNYSSELNVNALELDDSALYLCASSVERRGNTEAFFGQGTRLTVV.

The V call is TRBV6-6, the J call TRBJ2-7, with D unclear. V shed 2 bases and J shed 1 base, with 12 bases lying between them. The CDR3 extends over 15 amino acids. Per the germline V gene, CDR1 is MNHNY and CDR2 is SVGAGI (reference sequence). The CDR3 protein is CASSYGVPTSYEQYF. The CDR3 bases are TGTGCCAGCAGTTACGGGGTTCCCACTTCCTACGAGCAGTACTTC.

The chain carries TRBV5-4 and TRBJ2-2; 10 nucleotides agree with TRBD1. CDR3 length: 16 amino acids. Trimming removed 4 bases from V and 4 bases from J; junction bases left unmatched: 7. CDR1 is SGHNT and CDR2 is YYREEE in the germline V gene (reference sequence). CDR3 in DNA: TGTGCCAGCAGCATGGGGACAGGGGCTACCACCGGGGAGCTGTTTTTT. Translating it yields CASSMGTGATTGELFF.

The rearrangement uses TRBV11-3 and TRBJ2-1; D possibly corresponds to TRBD2 (6 bases). V was shortened by 5 bases and J by 6 bases, with 23 bases between the two germline ends. The germline CDR1 and CDR2 sequences are SGHNT and YENEEA. CDR3 size: 17 residues. The CDR3 nucleotides read TGTGCCAGCAGCCGCGGAGACAGCGGGTTCACGAGCAATGAGCAGTTCTTC. The encoded protein is CASSRGDSGFTSNEQFF. The full variable domain, in which reference TRBV11-3 and TRBJ2-1 provide the parts outside the CDR3, is EAGVVQSPRYKIIEKKQPVAFWCNPISGHNTLYWYLQNLGQGPELLIRYENEEAVDDSQLPKDRFSAERLKGVDSTLKIQPAELGDSAVYLCASSRGDSGFTSNEQFFGPGTRLTVL.

The chain carries TRBV4-1 and TRBJ2-2; TRBD2 agrees at 11 bases. The CDR3 totals 16 residues. Looked up from germline, CDR1 is MGHRA and CDR2 is YSYEKL. V lost 4 bases, J lost 7 bases, and 8 bases stayed unmatched. For the CDR3, the DNA is TGCGCCAGCAGCCGCGAACTAGCGGGAGTGGTCGGGGAGCTGTTTTTT. The encoded protein is CASSRELAGVVGELFF.

V is TRBV6-5 and J is TRBJ2-7; tentatively, D is TRBD2 (6 bases). CDR1 and CDR2 from the germline V gene are MNHEY and SVGAGI. This CDR3 is 15 amino acids long. The V end was cut by 5 bases, the J end by 0 bases, with 14 bases between. CDR3 sequence: CASSRSGLSSYEQYF. DNA for the CDR3: TGTGCCAGCAGTCGATCGGGACTTTCCTCCTACGAGCAGTACTTC.

The chain combines TRBV13 with TRBJ2-1, with TRBD1 as a possible D gene (6 bases). Germline loops: CDR1 PRHDT, CDR2 FYEKMQ (reference sequence). The CDR3 spans 14 residues. Trimming took 5 bases from V and 8 from J, leaving 16 bases between them. CDR3 coding DNA: TGTGCCAGCAGCCCTCAGGGGCCCATCTATGAGCAGTTCTTC. Translating gives CASSPQGPIYEQFF.

The V gene is TRBV19, the J gene TRBJ2-7; 11 bases are shared with TRBD2. Per germline, CDR1 LNHDA and CDR2 SQIVND (reference sequence). V shed 8 bases, J shed 5 bases, and the junction held 11 bases outside the gene matches. This CDR3 spans 15 amino acids. DNA of the CDR3: TGTGCCAGTGGGGGAACTAGCGGGAGAGGCCACGAGCAGTACTTC. It is translated as CASGGTSGRGHEQYF. Supplemented by reference TRBV19 and TRBJ2-7, the full variable domain reads DGGITQSPKYLFRKEGQNVTLSCEQNLNHDAMYWYRQDPGQGLRLIYYSQIVNDFQKGDIAEGYSVSREKKESFPLTVTSAQKNPTAFYLCASGGTSGRGHEQYFGPGTRLTVT.

V gene TRBV9 combines with J gene TRBJ1-2, with TRBD1 as a possible D gene (5 bases). The CDR3 sequence is 14 residues long. V was trimmed by 3 bases and J by 2 bases, leaving 11 bases between them. Germline V lookup: CDR1 SGDLS, CDR2 YYNGEE. The DNA of the CDR3 is TGTGCCAGCAGCGGCAGGGATCCAAACTATGGCTACACCTTC. It specifies CASSGRDPNYGYTF.

V is TRBV5-4 and J is TRBJ2-1, with D possibly TRBD1 on 6 matching bases. CDR3 length equals 14 residues. Deletions cut 4 bases from V and 7 bases from J, with 15 bases between. Germline V gene data show CDR1 as SGHNT and CDR2 as YYREEE (reference sequence). The CDR3 protein is CASSRRDTQNEQFF. Here the CDR3 DNA reads TGTGCCAGCAGCCGCCGGGACACCCAAAATGAGCAGTTCTTC.

This chain uses TRBV27 with TRBJ1-1, with 8 bases fitting TRBD1. Germline CDR1 MNHEY, CDR2 SMNVEV (reference sequence). Losses at the gene ends were 1 base for V and 2 bases for J; bases not matched to a gene: 3. The CDR3 consists of 15 residues. Here the CDR3 reads CASSLWAGGNTEAFF. CDR3 DNA: TGTGCCAGCAGTTTATGGGCAGGGGGCAACACTGAAGCTTTCTTT.

This clone was counted a few times. J is TRBJ1-1 and V is TRBV18; D is unclear. Trimming took 2 bases from V and 3 from J, leaving 7 bases between them. The CDR3 is made up of 13 amino acids. In germline, CDR1 is KGHSH, CDR2 LQKENI. The CDR3 DNA follows: TGTGCCAGCTCACCAGATCCCGACACTGAAGCTTTCTTT. Amino acids: CASSPDPDTEAFF.

This chain connects TRBV23-1 to TRBJ2-4; the D gene is possibly TRBD2 (6 bases). TRBV23-1 has ORF status, its function being uncertain. The CDR3 has 14 residues. Trimming left V 2 bases short and J 6 bases short, with 11 bases between. CDR3 in amino acids: CASSQGDLGNIQYF. In nucleotides, the CDR3 is TGCGCCAGCAGTCAAGGGGACTTAGGAAACATTCAGTACTTC.

J is TRBJ2-5 and V is TRBV5-1; D is unclear. Germline CDR1 and CDR2: SGHRS and YFSETQ. The CDR3 consists of 14 residues. Between the trimmed V and J ends, which lost 0 bases and 1 base, there was a span of 7 bases. The CDR3 nucleotides are TGCGCCAGCAGCTTGGCGGGCGCCCAAGAGACCCAGTACTTC. Residues: CASSLAGAQETQYF. Complete variable domain (other parts from reference TRBV5-1 and TRBJ2-5): KAGVTQTPRYLIKTRGQQVTLSCSPISGHRSVSWYQQTPGQGLQFLFEYFSETQRNKGNFPGRFSGRQFSNSRSEMNVSTLELGDSALYLCASSLAGAQETQYFGPGTRLLVL.

This chain joins TRBV7-8 and TRBJ2-5; 10 nucleotides line up with TRBD2. The CDR3 is made up of 14 amino acids. V was clipped by 8 bases and J by 5 bases; unmatched bases: 8. Germline CDR1 is SGHVS and CDR2 is FQNEAQ. The CDR3 loop is CASSLAGVWETQYF. The CDR3 DNA reads TGTGCCAGCTCCCTAGCGGGAGTTTGGGAGACCCAGTACTTC.